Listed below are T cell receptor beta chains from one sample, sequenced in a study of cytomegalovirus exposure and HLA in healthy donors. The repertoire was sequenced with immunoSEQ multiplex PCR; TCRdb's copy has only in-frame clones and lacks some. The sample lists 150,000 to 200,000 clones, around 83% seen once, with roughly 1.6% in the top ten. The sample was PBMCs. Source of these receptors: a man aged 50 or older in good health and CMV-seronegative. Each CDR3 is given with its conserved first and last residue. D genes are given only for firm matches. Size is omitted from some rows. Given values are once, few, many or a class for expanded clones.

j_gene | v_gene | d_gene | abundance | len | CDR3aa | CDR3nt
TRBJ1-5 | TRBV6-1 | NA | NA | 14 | CASTEGQGNQPQHF | TGTGCCAGCACCGAGGGGCAGGGGAATCAGCCCCAGCATTTT
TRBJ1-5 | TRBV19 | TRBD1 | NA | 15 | CASRGQVVSNQPQHF | TGTGCCAGCAGGGGACAGGTTGTTAGCAATCAGCCCCAGCATTTT
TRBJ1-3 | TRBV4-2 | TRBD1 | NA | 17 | CASSQGKAGGGQNTIYF | TGTGCCAGCAGCCAAGGGAAGGCAGGGGGCGGACAAAACACCATATATTTT
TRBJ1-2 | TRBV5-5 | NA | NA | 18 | CASSLAGGGGRNNYGYTF | TGTGCCAGCAGCTTGGCCGGGGGAGGGGGGCGGAATAACTATGGCTACACCTTC
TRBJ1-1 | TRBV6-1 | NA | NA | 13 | CASTPWGQRKAFF | TGTGCCAGCACCCCTTGGGGGCAGCGAAAAGCTTTCTTT
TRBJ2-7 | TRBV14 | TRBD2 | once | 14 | CASSQEYLAGEQYF | TGTGCCAGCAGCCAAGAATACCTAGCGGGCGAGCAGTACTTC
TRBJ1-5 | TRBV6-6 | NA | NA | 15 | CASSYSGRENQPQHF | TGTGCCAGCAGTTACTCCGGCAGGGAAAATCAGCCCCAGCATTTT
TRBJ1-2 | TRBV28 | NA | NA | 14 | CASSFLGGGNGYTF | TGTGCCAGCAGCTTCCTTGGGGGGGGCAATGGCTACACCTTC
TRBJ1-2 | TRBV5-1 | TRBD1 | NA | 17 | CASSLAGQGRSNYGYTF | TGCGCCAGCAGCTTGGCGGGACAGGGGAGGAGTAACTATGGCTACACCTTC
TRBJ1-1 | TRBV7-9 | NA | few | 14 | CASSLADIVTEAFF | TGTGCCAGCAGCTTAGCTGACATAGTCACTGAAGCTTTCTTT
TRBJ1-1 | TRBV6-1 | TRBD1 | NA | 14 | CASSGGTVNTEAFF | TGTGCCAGCAGTGGGGGGACAGTGAACACTGAAGCTTTCTTT
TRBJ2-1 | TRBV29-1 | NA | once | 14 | CSVDTRLRYNEQFF | TGCAGCGTTGATACCCGACTCCGATACAATGAGCAGTTCTTC
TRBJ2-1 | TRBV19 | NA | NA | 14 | CASSIGAIYNEQFF | TGTGCCAGTAGTATAGGCGCTATTTACAATGAGCAGTTCTTC
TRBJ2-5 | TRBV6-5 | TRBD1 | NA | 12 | CARDRGQETQYF | TGTGCCAGAGACAGGGGCCAAGAGACCCAGTACTTC
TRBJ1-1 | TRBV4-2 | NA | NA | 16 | CASSQDRWAAGTEAFF | TGTGCCAGCAGCCAAGATCGTTGGGCGGCGGGCACTGAAGCTTTCTTT
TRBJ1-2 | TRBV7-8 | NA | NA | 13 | CASSFSGFYGYTF | TGTGCCAGCAGCTTTTCGGGGTTCTATGGCTACACCTTC
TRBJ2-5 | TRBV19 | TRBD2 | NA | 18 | CASSLRGPSGRGEETQYF | TGTGCCAGTAGTCTAAGAGGGCCCAGCGGGAGGGGAGAAGAGACCCAGTACTTC
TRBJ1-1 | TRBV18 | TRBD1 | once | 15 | CASSPPTGASTEAFF | TGTGCCAGCTCACCACCGACAGGGGCTAGCACTGAAGCTTTCTTT
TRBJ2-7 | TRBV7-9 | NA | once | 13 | CASSRGGSYEQYF | TGTGCCAGCAGCCGTGGGGGGTCCTACGAGCAGTACTTC
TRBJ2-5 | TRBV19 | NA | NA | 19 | CASSIVAFSAGGTQETQYF | TGTGCCAGTAGTATAGTGGCATTTTCTGCGGGCGGGACTCAAGAGACCCAGTACTTC
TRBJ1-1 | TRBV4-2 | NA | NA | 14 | CASSQDSGNTEAFF | TGTGCCAGCAGCCAAGACAGTGGGAACACTGAAGCTTTCTTT
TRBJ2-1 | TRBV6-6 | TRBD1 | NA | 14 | CASAGQGVYNEQFF | TGTGCCAGCGCGGGACAGGGGGTTTACAATGAGCAGTTCTTC
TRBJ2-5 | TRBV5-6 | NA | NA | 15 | CASSLPGKGRGTQYF | TGTGCCAGCAGCTTGCCCGGGAAAGGGAGAGGGACCCAGTACTTC
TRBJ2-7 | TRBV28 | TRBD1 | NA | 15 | CASSYTGGSSYEQYF | TGTGCCAGCAGTTACACAGGGGGGAGCTCCTACGAGCAGTACTTC
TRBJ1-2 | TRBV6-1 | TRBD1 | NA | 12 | CASSWTGGGYTF | TGTGCCAGCAGTTGGACAGGCGGTGGCTACACCTTC
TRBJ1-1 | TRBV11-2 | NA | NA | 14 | CASSFRGPVTEAFF | TGTGCCAGCAGCTTTCGAGGGCCCGTCACTGAAGCTTTCTTT
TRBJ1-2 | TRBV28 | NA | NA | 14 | CASSLVQGNYGYTF | TGTGCCAGCAGTTTAGTCCAGGGTAACTATGGCTACACCTTC
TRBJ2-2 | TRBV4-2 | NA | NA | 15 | CASSLPGLPTGELFF | TGTGCCAGCAGCCTACCGGGACTGCCCACCGGGGAGCTGTTTTTT
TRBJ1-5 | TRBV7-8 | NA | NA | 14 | CASSLGYTNQPQHF | TGTGCCAGCAGCTTAGGGTACACCAATCAGCCCCAGCATTTT
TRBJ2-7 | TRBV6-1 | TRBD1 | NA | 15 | CASGGGGTGDYEQYF | TGTGCCAGCGGGGGTGGAGGGACAGGGGACTACGAGCAGTACTTC
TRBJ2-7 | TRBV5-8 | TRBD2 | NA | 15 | CASSRGLAGTYEQYF | TGTGCCAGCAGCCGCGGACTAGCGGGGACCTACGAGCAGTACTTC
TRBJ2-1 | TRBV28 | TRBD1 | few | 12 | CASTGPGGRKFF | TGTGCCAGCACGGGACCAGGGGGCCGTAAGTTCTTC
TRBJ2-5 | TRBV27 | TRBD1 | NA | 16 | CASSPSTGGLVKEQYF | TGTGCCAGCAGCCCATCGACAGGGGGTTTGGTGAAGGAGCAGTACTTC
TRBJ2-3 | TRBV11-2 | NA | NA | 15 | CASSLEVRGADTQYF | TGTGCCAGCAGCTTAGAGGTCCGGGGAGCAGATACGCAGTATTTT
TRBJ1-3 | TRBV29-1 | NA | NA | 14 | CSVEDRAGRNTIYF | TGCAGCGTTGAAGATCGGGCAGGGAGAAACACCATATATTTT
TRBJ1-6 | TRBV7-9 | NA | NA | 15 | CASSPGEGQASPLHF | TGTGCCAGCAGCCCCGGGGAGGGGCAAGCTTCACCCCTCCACTTT
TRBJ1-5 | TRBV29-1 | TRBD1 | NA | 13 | CSVGQGRDQPQHF | TGCAGCGTTGGACAGGGGCGTGATCAGCCCCAGCATTTT
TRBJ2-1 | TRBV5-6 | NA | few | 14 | CASSLGLTYNEQFF | TGTGCCAGCAGCTTGGGGCTGACCTACAATGAGCAGTTCTTC
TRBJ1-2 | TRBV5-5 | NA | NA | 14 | CASSLGGAVYGYTF | TGTGCCAGCAGCTTGGGTGGGGCAGTCTATGGCTACACCTTC
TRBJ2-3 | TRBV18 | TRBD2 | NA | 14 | CASSPPLAVDTQYF | TGTGCCAGCTCACCACCGCTAGCGGTAGATACGCAGTATTTT
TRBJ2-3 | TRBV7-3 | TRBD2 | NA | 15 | CASSIAGGPTDTQYF | TGTGCCAGCAGCATAGCGGGGGGGCCGACAGATACGCAGTATTTT
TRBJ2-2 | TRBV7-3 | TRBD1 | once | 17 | CASSLTHDRGLTGELFF | TGTGCCAGCAGCTTAACCCACGACAGGGGGCTAACCGGGGAGCTGTTTTTT
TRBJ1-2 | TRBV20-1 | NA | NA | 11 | CSDPTSNGYTF | TGCAGTGACCCGACTTCAAATGGCTACACCTTC
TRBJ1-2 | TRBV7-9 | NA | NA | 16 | CASSSATGRPHYGYTF | TGTGCCAGCAGCTCCGCTACAGGGAGACCCCACTATGGCTACACCTTC
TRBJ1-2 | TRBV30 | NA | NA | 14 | CAWSVTLAQYGYTF | TGTGCCTGGAGTGTTACGTTGGCTCAGTATGGCTACACCTTC
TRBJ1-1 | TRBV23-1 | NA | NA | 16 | CASSQSFRERNTEAFF | TGCGCCAGCAGTCAATCCTTCAGGGAAAGGAACACTGAAGCTTTCTTT
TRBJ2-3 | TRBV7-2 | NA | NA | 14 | CASALGAGTNTQYF | TGTGCCAGCGCACTAGGGGCGGGGACGAATACGCAGTATTTT
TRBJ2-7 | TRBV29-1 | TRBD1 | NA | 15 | CSVEVFGDSSYEQYF | TGCAGCGTTGAGGTATTCGGGGACAGCTCCTACGAGCAGTACTTC
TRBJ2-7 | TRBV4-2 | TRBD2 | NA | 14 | CASTSGLAGNEQYF | TGTGCCAGCACCTCAGGACTAGCGGGAAACGAGCAGTACTTC